The entry below describes one T cell receptor beta chain. Its target is unknown. The V end was cut by 5 bases, the J end by 3 bases, with 16 bases between. Per the germline V gene, CDR1 is MNHNS and CDR2 is SASEGT. The CDR3 covers 16 residues. The record originates from a study of T cell repertoires in cytomegalovirus infection. Study observations and caveats: CMV-specific TCR beta clonotypes restricted by HLA-C dominated the ex vivo response.

Each CDR3 protein gets one entry after TCRdb re-called the reads with MiXCR. The sample consists of about 340,000 distinct CDR3 sequences, about 27% of them appearing once. The origin of this receptor is a human donor in good health (CMV status not recorded). Some clones in this sample may be carry-over from other donors' samples. The chain recombines TRBV6-1 with TRBJ1-4, with D unclear. The sample consisted of cultured PBMCs, taken from culture after CMV antigen stimulation. CDR3 residues: CASSRVRASANEKLFF. Written as DNA, the CDR3 is TGTGCCAGCAGTCGCGTAAGGGCGAGTGCTAATGAAAAACTGTTTTTT.